What follows are 28 T cell receptor beta chains derived from one specimen sequenced in a study of shared clonotypes between healthy human individuals. Assay: immunoSEQ multiplex PCR; the TCRdb copy retains only in-frame clones and omits some. The sample includes about 100,000 clones, approximately 70% of them seen just once. The specimen was memory CD8+ T cells sorted from blood. Described subset: CD45RO+ cells pooled with CCR7-negative TemRA cells. The source is a woman younger than 45 in good health.

V gene TRBV28 combines with J gene TRBJ2-1; 7 bases match TRBD2. The V gene end was trimmed by 8 bases and the J gene end by 10 bases; junction bases not matched to a gene: 17. The germline gives CDR1 MDHEN, CDR2 SYDVKM. The CDR3 runs 15 residues. CDR3 in amino acids: CASVKLASLLGEQFF. CDR3 bases: TGTGCCAGCGTAAAACTAGCGTCTCTTCTTGGAGAGCAGTTCTTC.

Here the CDR3 reads CASSESEAGGEKLFF. CDR3 nucleotide sequence: TGTGCCAGCAGTGAATCGGAAGCAGGGGGTGAAAAACTGTTTTTT. This chain uses TRBV25-1 with TRBJ1-4; 7 bases match TRBD1. The CDR3 spans 15 residues. V trimming: 1 base; J trimming: 7 bases; junction bases outside the gene matches: 6. Looked up from germline, CDR1 is MGHDK and CDR2 is SYGVNS.

The chain links TRBV15 to TRBJ2-1; D ambiguous. CDR1 and CDR2 (germline): LNHNV, YYDKDF (reference sequence). The CDR3 spans 15 residues. V dropped 0 bases and J dropped 8 bases, with 14 bases sitting between them. The CDR3: CATSRDDRQSDEQFF. The CDR3 region has the DNA TGTGCCACCAGCAGAGATGATCGCCAGTCCGATGAGCAGTTCTTC.

The V call is TRBV27, the J call TRBJ2-7, with 8 nucleotides matching TRBD2. Per the germline V gene, CDR1 is MNHEY and CDR2 is SMNVEV (reference sequence). This CDR3 has 16 amino acids. V was clipped by 6 bases and J by 2 bases; unmatched bases: 12. The CDR3 reads CASSLHGGVQPYEQYF. The CDR3 DNA reads as TGTGCCAGCAGCCTTCACGGGGGGGTACAACCCTACGAGCAGTACTTC.

On this clone: This probably arose from a read error, given a far larger clone one base away. The DNA of the CDR3 is TGTGTCAGCAGCTTATTGATTGGGGACGGCGGGTCTGGCTACACCTTC. This codes for CVSSLLIGDGGSGYTF. This sequence joins TRBV7-6 and TRBJ1-2; D possibly corresponds to TRBD1 (5 bases). The CDR3 has 16 amino acids. The V gene's germline CDR1 is SGHVS and CDR2 FNYEAQ.

V is TRBV11-2 and J is TRBJ2-1; tentatively, D is TRBD2 (5 bases). V was clipped by 5 bases and J by 7 bases, with 18 bases between them. Germline V CDR1 and CDR2: SGHAT, FQNNGV. The CDR3 sequence is 15 residues long. The CDR3 DNA sequence: TGTGCCAGCAGCCCACGGACTGGGTGGGTAAATGAGCAGTTCTTC. It codes for CASSPRTGWVNEQFF.

This clone was seen many times. The gene calls are TRBV25-1 and TRBJ1-5; D ambiguous. There are 14 residues in the CDR3. Trimming took 5 bases from V and 0 from J, leaving 8 bases between them. CDR1 is MGHDK and CDR2 is SYGVNS in the germline V gene. CDR3 DNA: TGTGCCAGCAGTCACGAGGATAGCAATCAGCCCCAGCATTTT. This codes for CASSHEDSNQPQHF.

This clone was observed a handful of times. The chain couples TRBV6-1 to TRBJ1-1, with a tentative D call TRBD1 (5 bases). The CDR3 sequence is 15 residues long. CDR1 and CDR2 (germline): MNHNS, SASEGT. The ends were cut back, 1 base at V and 5 bases at J, with 14 bases in the middle. The CDR3 reads CASSEGSGTATEAFF. CDR3 nucleotide sequence: TGTGCCAGCAGTGAAGGTTCAGGGACCGCGACTGAAGCTTTCTTT.

Turning to this clone: Other DNA sequences within the sample encode an identical CDR3. CDR3 DNA sequence: TGTGCCAGCAGCGTCGCTTGGGGGACCGGGGAGCTGTTTTTT. It yields the protein CASSVAWGTGELFF. J is TRBJ2-2 and V is TRBV9, with D perhaps given as TRBD1 or TRBD2 (5 bases each). Germline-derived CDR1 and CDR2 are SGDLS and YYNGEE. The CDR3 has 14 amino acids. V dropped 2 bases and J dropped 5 bases, with 10 bases sitting between them.

V usage is TRBV29-1 and J usage is TRBJ2-1, with no clear D. The V and J ends lost 6 bases and 8 bases respectively, with 8 bases between them. Per germline, CDR1 SQVTM and CDR2 ANQGSEA. The CDR3 is 10 amino acids. CDR3 DNA sequence: TGCAGCGTCGGAGTCCATGAGCAGTTCTTC. Translation gives CSVGVHEQFF.

This clone is medium-sized within its sample. The genes are TRBV25-1 and TRBJ2-1; no firm D call. The CDR3 consists of 11 residues. Trimming removed 4 bases at V and 4 bases at J, with 2 bases between. Germline V gene data show CDR1 as MGHDK and CDR2 as SYGVNS. The CDR3 loop reads CASSVYNEQFF. The CDR3 DNA reads as TGTGCCAGCAGTGTATACAATGAGCAGTTCTTC.

This clone was observed a handful of times. The chain has TRBV6-1 and TRBJ2-7, with D hard to call. V was cut by 1 base and J by 4 bases, with 11 bases left in between. The germline CDR1 and CDR2 sequences are MNHNS and SASEGT. CDR3 size: 14 residues. In DNA, the CDR3 is TGTGCCAGCAGTGAAGGACCGATTAAATACGAGCAGTACTTC. Translated, it gives CASSEGPIKYEQYF.

This chain uses TRBV9 with TRBJ2-2, with 7 bases aligning to TRBD1. From germline, CDR1 is SGDLS and CDR2 YYNGEE. This CDR3 comprises 14 residues. V lost 5 bases to trimming and J lost 3 bases; unmatched junction nucleotides: 4. The CDR3 loop reads CASSLDRDTGELFF. The CDR3 DNA follows: TGTGCCAGCAGTCTCGACAGGGACACCGGGGAGCTGTTTTTT.

The chain combines TRBV6-5 with TRBJ1-4; a possible D gene is TRBD1 (5 bases). Trimming shortened V by 4 bases and J by 6 bases, and 9 bases separated the two germline ends. The CDR3 consists of 13 residues. CDR1 and CDR2 from the germline V gene are MNHEY and SVGAGI. The chain's CDR3 is CASSFRAHEKLFF. The CDR3 DNA sequence: TGTGCCAGCAGTTTCAGGGCTCATGAAAAACTGTTTTTT.

This clone has ten or more counts. The V and J genes are TRBV6-1 and TRBJ2-1; D gene unclear. The CDR3 is 13 residues long. Germline CDR1 and CDR2: MNHNS and SASEGT. V lost 0 bases to trimming and J lost 7 bases, with 7 bases between them. The DNA for the CDR3 is TGTGCCAGCAGTGAAGCAGACCCGAATGAGCAGTTCTTC. The encoded protein is CASSEADPNEQFF.

CDR3 sequence: CATNQGASAGETQYF. The CDR3 nucleotides are TGTGCCACGAACCAGGGTGCCTCGGCCGGAGAGACCCAGTACTTC. The chain employs TRBV9 and TRBJ2-5; D might be TRBD1 (5 bases). CDR1 is SGDLS, CDR2 YYNGEE, per germline. The CDR3 extends over 15 amino acids. Trimming pared 9 bases from V and 4 bases from J, leaving 22 bases between.

The chain recombines TRBV7-2 with TRBJ2-7; D is uncertain. The CDR3 length is 13 residues. The ends were cut back, 1 base at V and 1 base at J, with 5 bases in the middle. Germline V gene lookup returns CDR1 SGHTA and CDR2 FQGNSA. CDR3 bases: TGTGCCAGCAGCTTAGTAGTTTCCTACGAGCAGTACTTC. The encoded protein is CASSLVVSYEQYF.

This clone is deemed medium-sized. The rearrangement joins TRBV7-9 to TRBJ2-2; D remains unclear. The V end lost 10 bases, the J end lost 0 bases, and 12 bases lay between the germline ends. Germline V gives CDR1 SEHNR, CDR2 FQNEAQ (reference sequence). The CDR3 consists of 14 residues. The chain's CDR3 is CATRPTTNTGELFF. The CDR3 DNA is TGTGCCACCCGACCCACTACGAACACCGGGGAGCTGTTTTTT.

The CDR3 loop reads CASSVMRVGEQYF. The CDR3 region has the DNA TGTGCCAGCAGTGTGATGCGAGTGGGCGAGCAGTACTTC. V and J are TRBV2 and TRBJ2-7; D not resolved. The CDR3 spans 13 residues. Trimming took 4 bases from V and 6 from J, leaving 13 bases between them. Germline V gives CDR1 SNHLY, CDR2 FYNNEI.

The V call is TRBV4-1, the J call TRBJ2-7; TRBD2 agrees at 8 bases. CDR1 is MGHRA and CDR2 is YSYEKL in the germline V gene. This CDR3 has 16 residues. Losses at the gene ends were 4 bases for V and 6 bases for J; bases not matched to a gene: 14. In DNA, the CDR3 is TGCGCCAGCAGCCCTCTAGCGGGTATTGAGTCGTTCGAGCAGTACTTC. Its protein product is CASSPLAGIESFEQYF.

DNA of the CDR3: TGTGCCATTTCATCAGGGTTGGCGAACACCGGGGAGCTGTTTTTT. As protein: CAISSGLANTGELFF. The chain uses TRBV2 and TRBJ2-2; perhaps TRBD1 as D (5 bases). V was cut by 10 bases and J by 0 bases, with 15 bases left in between. CDR1 is SNHLY, CDR2 FYNNEI, per germline. CDR3 length equals 15 residues.

This sequence joins TRBV4-2 and TRBJ2-1, with 16 nucleotides matching TRBD2. The length of the CDR3 is 20 residues. The germline V gene has CDR1 LGHNA and CDR2 YNFKEQ. The V gene end was trimmed by 5 bases and the J gene end by 10 bases; junction bases not matched to a gene: 20. In nucleotides, the CDR3 is TGTGCCAGCAGCTTCCGGGCCGGGACTAGCGGGAGGGCCTTCGTAGGGGAGCAGTTCTTC. Translation gives CASSFRAGTSGRAFVGEQFF.

The rearrangement uses TRBV6-5 and TRBJ1-1, with a weak D call TRBD1 (6 bases). CDR1 and CDR2 from the germline V gene are MNHEY and SVGAGI. The CDR3 has 13 amino acids. The V gene lost 3 bases and the J gene lost 4 bases, with 9 bases spanning the gap. CDR3 loop: CASSYGGRTEAFF. The CDR3 region has the DNA TGTGCCAGCAGTTATGGGGGGCGCACTGAAGCTTTCTTT.

CDR3 in amino acids: CASSQWTATYEQYF. The CDR3 bases are TGTGCCAGCAGCCAATGGACGGCCACCTACGAGCAGTACTTC. The chain uses TRBV4-2 and TRBJ2-7, with D unresolved. This CDR3 comprises 14 residues. Germline CDR1 and CDR2: LGHNA and YNFKEQ. Trimming shortened V by 2 bases and J by 2 bases, and 10 bases separated the two germline ends.

J is TRBJ1-4 and V is TRBV6-1, with D possibly being TRBD1 (5 bases). Trimming removed 2 bases at V and 8 bases at J, with 21 bases between. Germline CDR1 is MNHNS and CDR2 is SASEGT. The CDR3 runs to 17 residues. CDR3 residues: CASSEPGPPKGREKLFF. CDR3 nucleotides: TGTGCCAGCAGTGAACCGGGACCTCCAAAAGGAAGGGAAAAACTGTTTTTT.

The chain joins TRBV11-2 to TRBJ2-3; the match to TRBD2 covers 8 bases. This CDR3 is 17 amino acids long. Losses at the gene ends were 1 base for V and 1 base for J; bases not matched to a gene: 7. Germline CDR1 and CDR2: SGHAT and FQNNGV. CDR3 sequence reads: CASSLAAGGGGTDTQYF. Written as DNA, the CDR3 is TGTGCCAGCAGCTTAGCAGCCGGGGGGGGAGGCACAGATACGCAGTATTTT.

V is TRBV27 and J is TRBJ1-1, with D unresolved. V was pared by 2 bases and J by 11 bases, with 18 bases between. CDR1 and CDR2 (germline): MNHEY, SMNVEV (reference sequence). CDR3 size: 14 residues. The CDR3 DNA reads as TGTGCCAGCAGTTTAACACCGGGCCCAGCGCGGGCTTTCTTT. Translation: CASSLTPGPARAFF.

The rearrangement joins TRBV6-6 to TRBJ2-7; no definite D call. The CDR3 length is 16 residues. Germline V CDR1 and CDR2: MNHNY, SVGAGI (reference sequence). The V end was cut by 0 bases, the J end by 0 bases, with 12 bases between. Written as DNA, the CDR3 is TGTGCCAGCAGTTACTCGAGGCTCCTTAGCTCCTACGAGCAGTACTTC. Protein sequence: CASSYSRLLSSYEQYF.